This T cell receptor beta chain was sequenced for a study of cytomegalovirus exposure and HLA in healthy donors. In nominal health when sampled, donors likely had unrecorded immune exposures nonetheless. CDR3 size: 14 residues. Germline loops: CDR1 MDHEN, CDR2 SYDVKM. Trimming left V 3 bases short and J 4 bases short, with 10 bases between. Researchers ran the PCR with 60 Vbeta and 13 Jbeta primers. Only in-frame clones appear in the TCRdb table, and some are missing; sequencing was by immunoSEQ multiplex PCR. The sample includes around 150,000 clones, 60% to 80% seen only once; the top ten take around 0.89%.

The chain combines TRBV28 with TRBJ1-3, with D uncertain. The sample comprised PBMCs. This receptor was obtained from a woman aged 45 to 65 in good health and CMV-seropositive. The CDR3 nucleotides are TGTGCCAGCAGTTTCACCTTTCAGGGAAACACCATATATTTT. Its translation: CASSFTFQGNTIYF.